This TCR beta chain is drawn from a study of control samples from healthy donors and cancer patients. This clone came up once. Assay used: immunoSEQ multiplex PCR; TCRdb lists only in-frame clones, some missing. The repertoire includes tens of thousands of clones, around four fifths of them detected once, and 19% sits in the top ten. The germline gives CDR1 MDHEN, CDR2 SYDVKM. This CDR3 is 12 amino acids long. With 6 bases removed from V and 8 bases from J, the gap between germline ends came to 11 bases. The sequenced material came from blood. V gene TRBV28 combines with J gene TRBJ1-5; D is unresolved. The origin of this receptor is a man between 25 and 39 years old in good health. Here the CDR3 DNA reads TGTGCCAGCAGAATAGTCGCTGAGCCCCAGCATTTT. The encoded protein is CASRIVAEPQHF. Supplemented by reference TRBV28 and TRBJ1-5, the full variable domain reads DVKVTQSSRYLVKRTGEKVFLECVQDMDHENMFWYRQDPGLGLRLIYFSYDVKMKEKGDIPEGYSVSREKKERFSLILESASTNQTSMYLCASRIVAEPQHFGDGTRLSIL.